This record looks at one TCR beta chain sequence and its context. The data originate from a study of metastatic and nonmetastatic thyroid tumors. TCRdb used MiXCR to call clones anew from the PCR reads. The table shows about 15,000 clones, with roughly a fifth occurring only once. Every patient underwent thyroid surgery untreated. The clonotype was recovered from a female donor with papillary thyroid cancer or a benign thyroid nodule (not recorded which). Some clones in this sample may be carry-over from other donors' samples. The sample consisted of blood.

The CDR3 spells CASTRGVGAGVNEQFF. CDR3 bases: TGTGCCAGTACCAGGGGGGTGGGCGCAGGGGTCAATGAGCAGTTCTTC. V usage is TRBV19 and J usage is TRBJ2-1; possibly TRBD1 for D (7 bases). Germline loops: CDR1 LNHDA, CDR2 SQIVND (reference sequence). This CDR3 contains 16 residues. With 7 bases removed from V and 6 bases from J, the gap between germline ends came to 22 bases.